The entry below describes one T cell receptor beta chain. The sample contains more than one DNA sequence encoding this CDR3. The data are from a study of blood T cell repertoires in COVID-19. Study in general: Acute-phase and convalescent COVID-19 samples originated in the United States, Italy and Spain. T cells, B-cell-depleted T cells, or PBMCs supplied cDNA or gDNA.

The V gene end was trimmed by 0 bases and the J gene end by 6 bases; junction bases not matched to a gene: 4. The length of the CDR3 is 15 residues. Germline V lookup: CDR1 MNHEY, CDR2 SVGAGI. Method: immunoSEQ multiplex PCR; TCRdb's copy keeps in-frame clones and lacks some. The sample shows more than 200,000 clones, about 81% of them seen only once. The receptor was derived from an elderly woman with COVID-19, enrolled during active disease. The chain has TRBV6-5 and TRBJ1-1; the match to TRBD1 covers 10 bases. Material for sequencing was peripheral blood. The CDR3 loop is CASSYSRQGASEAFF. The CDR3 DNA reads as TGTGCCAGCAGTTACTCGAGACAGGGGGCGTCTGAAGCTTTCTTT.